The rows below give T cell receptor beta chains drawn from one sample of a study of beta chain features in type 1 diabetes. Only in-frame clones appear in the TCRdb table, and some are missing; sequencing was by immunoSEQ multiplex PCR. The sample shows hundreds of thousands of clones, 13% to 15% of them seen only once. The specimen sequenced was naive CD4+ T cells from blood. The receptors here all came from a man aged 25 to 45 with type 1 diabetes. Both conserved end residues are part of each CDR3. The D gene is left open where the match is weak. The listing skips clone size in some rows; elsewhere it reads once, few, many or a size class.

.,13,.,TRBJ1-2,TRBV6-4,CASSESLSGGYTF,TGTGCCAGCAGTGAGAGCTTATCCGGTGGCTACACCTTC
few,18,.,TRBJ2-2,TRBV9,CASSVANADRKNTGELFF,TGTGCCAGCAGCGTGGCGAACGCCGACAGGAAGAACACCGGGGAGCTGTTTTTT
.,15,.,TRBJ2-7,TRBV5-1,CASSLVQEPTYEQYF,TGCGCCAGCAGCTTGGTACAGGAACCCACCTACGAGCAGTACTTC
once,15,TRBD1,TRBJ2-2,TRBV5-4,CASSLGQGNTGELFF,TGTGCCAGCAGCTTGGGACAGGGAAACACCGGGGAGCTGTTTTTT
few,15,TRBD1,TRBJ2-1,TRBV25-1,CASSEGTGSYNEQFF,TGTGCCAGCAGTGAAGGGACAGGCTCCTACAATGAGCAGTTCTTC
few,14,.,TRBJ1-5,TRBV4-2,CASSQEYSNQPQHF,TGTGCCAGCAGCCAAGAGTATAGCAATCAGCCCCAGCATTTT
.,13,.,TRBJ2-1,TRBV15,CATSIFYYNEQFF,TGTGCCACCAGCATTTTTTACTACAATGAGCAGTTCTTC
few,13,.,TRBJ2-7,TRBV15,CATSRDIAYEQYF,TGTGCCACCAGCAGAGATATTGCCTACGAGCAGTACTTC
.,13,TRBD1,TRBJ2-7,TRBV7-8,CASSRGQTYEQYF,TGTGCCAGCAGCCGGGGACAGACCTACGAGCAGTACTTC
.,13,TRBD1,TRBJ1-2,TRBV7-3,CASSLETGERYTF,TGTGCCAGCAGCTTAGAGACAGGGGAACGCTACACCTTC
few,14,.,TRBJ2-7,TRBV5-1,CASSLVGTGDEQYF,TGCGCCAGCAGCTTGGTTGGCACCGGGGACGAGCAGTACTTC
.,16,TRBD1,TRBJ2-5,TRBV7-9,CASSLKFMTGRETQYF,TGTGCCAGCAGCTTAAAGTTTATGACAGGGCGAGAGACCCAGTACTTC
.,15,TRBD1,TRBJ1-5,TRBV5-1,CASTPTGGVNQPQHF,TGCGCCAGCACCCCGACAGGGGGCGTCAATCAGCCCCAGCATTTT
few,17,TRBD1,TRBJ2-7,TRBV4-3,CASSLGAKGQGSYEQYF,TGCGCCAGCAGCCTAGGTGCCAAGGGACAGGGGTCCTACGAGCAGTACTTC
.,15,TRBD2,TRBJ2-1,TRBV9,CASSASGRLGNEQFF,TGTGCCAGCAGCGCGAGCGGGAGGTTAGGTAATGAGCAGTTCTTC
.,13,.,TRBJ1-3,TRBV29-1,CSVVQRYRNTIYF,TGCAGCGTCGTACAGAGATACCGAAACACCATATATTTT
few,15,.,TRBJ1-3,TRBV4-3,CASGQDASSGNTIYF,TGCGCCAGCGGCCAAGACGCGAGCTCTGGAAACACCATATATTTT
.,13,TRBD2,TRBJ2-7,TRBV30,CAWRLAGGSEQYF,TGTGCCTGGCGACTAGCGGGAGGGAGCGAGCAGTACTTC
.,16,.,TRBJ2-7,TRBV5-1,CASSLGPETGSYEQYF,TGCGCCAGCAGCTTGGGGCCGGAGACAGGTTCCTACGAGCAGTACTTC
.,15,.,TRBJ2-1,TRBV5-1,CASSAAGRTYNEQFF,TGCGCCAGCAGCGCGGCCGGTCGAACCTACAATGAGCAGTTCTTC
few,16,TRBD2,TRBJ2-7,TRBV5-1,CASSLRLAGATGEQYF,TGCGCCAGCAGCTTAAGACTAGCGGGAGCCACTGGCGAGCAGTACTTC
.,15,TRBD1,TRBJ1-1,TRBV4-2,CASSQGTGANTEAFF,TGTGCCAGCAGCCAGGGGACAGGAGCGAACACTGAAGCTTTCTTT
few,14,TRBD1,TRBJ2-2,TRBV19,CASSTDRGPGELFF,TGTGCCAGTAGTACAGACAGGGGCCCCGGGGAGCTGTTTTTT
few,15,TRBD2,TRBJ2-5,TRBV18,CASSPRTSGKETQYF,TGTGCCAGCTCCCCCCGGACTAGCGGTAAAGAGACCCAGTACTTC
few,11,.,TRBJ1-1,TRBV30,CAWSQQGKAFF,TGTGCCTGGAGCCAACAGGGTAAAGCTTTCTTT
few,11,.,TRBJ1-1,TRBV20-1,CSVWRATEAFF,TGCAGTGTGTGGAGGGCCACTGAAGCTTTCTTT
few,16,TRBD1,TRBJ1-2,TRBV9,CASSRSSPSTGDGYTF,TGTGCCAGCAGCCGTAGCAGCCCATCAACAGGGGATGGCTACACCTTC
few,14,.,TRBJ2-1,TRBV7-9,CASRDRDSYNEQFF,TGTGCCAGCCGAGATCGGGACTCCTACAATGAGCAGTTCTTC
.,16,TRBD2,TRBJ2-2,TRBV5-8,CASSRRGLTNTGELFF,TGTGCCAGCAGCCGGCGGGGACTAACGAACACCGGGGAGCTGTTTTTT
.,18,TRBD2,TRBJ2-3,TRBV4-3,CASSQGSSGRASTDTQYF,TGCGCCAGCAGCCAAGGATCGAGCGGGAGGGCCTCAACAGATACGCAGTATTTT
few,15,TRBD2,TRBJ2-3,TRBV7-2,CASSSLAGVTDTQYF,TGTGCCAGCAGTTCACTAGCGGGTGTCACAGATACGCAGTATTTT
few,13,.,TRBJ2-1,TRBV6-4,CANSRGFYNEQFF,TGTGCCAACTCTCGGGGATTCTACAATGAGCAGTTCTTC
.,15,.,TRBJ2-5,TRBV19,CASSGGLRFQETQYF,TGTGCCAGTAGTGGTGGGCTAAGATTTCAAGAGACCCAGTACTTC
few,15,TRBD2,TRBJ2-1,TRBV6-1,CASSELTSGRYEQFF,TGTGCCAGCAGTGAATTAACTAGCGGGAGGTATGAGCAGTTCTTC
.,16,TRBD1,TRBJ2-7,TRBV28,CASNNPLGQGSYEQYF,TGTGCCAGCAACAACCCCTTAGGACAGGGCTCCTACGAGCAGTACTTC
few,15,.,TRBJ2-7,TRBV5-1,CASSPSARGTYEQYF,TGCGCCAGCAGCCCGTCCGCCAGGGGCACCTACGAGCAGTACTTC
few,11,.,TRBJ1-2,TRBV7-3,CASSLREGYTF,TGTGCCAGCAGCTTACGGGAGGGCTACACCTTC
.,14,.,TRBJ2-1,TRBV7-3,CASSGGQGYNEQFF,TGTGCCAGCAGCGGGGGCCAGGGCTACAATGAGCAGTTCTTC
.,14,TRBD2,TRBJ2-3,TRBV6-4,CASSSGSGADTQYF,TGTGCCAGCAGTAGCGGGAGTGGAGCAGATACGCAGTATTTT
few,12,.,TRBJ2-3,TRBV5-6,CASSSRTDTQYF,TGTGCCAGCAGCTCCCGTACAGATACGCAGTATTTT
.,11,.,TRBJ2-5,TRBV9,CASSSQETQYF,TGTGCCAGCAGCTCTCAAGAGACCCAGTACTTC
.,14,.,TRBJ1-1,TRBV11-1,CASGLAGMNTEAFF,TGTGCCAGCGGATTGGCAGGGATGAACACTGAAGCTTTCTTT
few,16,TRBD2,TRBJ2-5,TRBV29-1,CSVGVSGRKSQETQYF,TGCAGCGTAGGGGTTAGCGGGAGGAAAAGCCAAGAGACCCAGTACTTC
few,16,TRBD2,TRBJ2-2,TRBV5-1,CASSSTSGTNTGELFF,TGCGCCAGCAGCTCAACTAGCGGGACGAACACCGGGGAGCTGTTTTTT
.,12,TRBD1,TRBJ1-1,TRBV30,CASDRVNTEAFF,TGTGCCTCGGACAGGGTTAACACTGAAGCTTTCTTT
few,12,.,TRBJ2-7,TRBV18,CASSLRQDEQYF,TGTGCCAGCTCACTCCGACAGGACGAGCAGTACTTC
few,12,TRBD1,TRBJ2-7,TRBV30,CAWSATGVEQYF,TGTGCCTGGAGTGCGACAGGGGTTGAGCAGTACTTC
.,15,TRBD1,TRBJ2-1,TRBV7-2,CASSRQSGQLNEQFF,TGTGCCAGCAGCCGACAGTCGGGACAGCTAAATGAGCAGTTCTTC
.,12,.,TRBJ1-5,TRBV30,CAWSSSDQPQHF,TGTGCCTGGAGTTCCAGTGATCAGCCCCAGCATTTT
few,13,TRBD1,TRBJ2-7,TRBV18,CASSGRTGDEQYF,TGTGCCAGCTCAGGACGGACAGGGGACGAGCAGTACTTC
few,16,TRBD2,TRBJ2-1,TRBV10-3,CAISYSGTSSYNEQFF,TGTGCCATCAGCTATAGCGGGACGAGCTCCTACAATGAGCAGTTCTTC
few,13,.,TRBJ2-7,TRBV18,CASSPSGGSEQYF,TGTGCCAGCTCACCATCAGGGGGGAGCGAGCAGTACTTC